The T cell receptor (beta chain) under discussion was sequenced for a study of blood T cell repertoires in COVID-19. Across the whole study: Material from acute and convalescent COVID-19 was sourced from the United States, Italy and Spain. The analysed material was cDNA or gDNA that came from T cells, B-cell-depleted T cells, or PBMCs.

Original processing methods: Researchers report that nucleated cell counts were estimated from reference gene primer amplification. Assay used: immunoSEQ multiplex PCR; TCRdb lists only in-frame clones, some missing. The V and J calls and the clone size are those of that table, but D and trimming were determined from the DNA. The sample has under 250,000 clones, around four fifths seen once. Trimming removed 8 bases from V and 6 bases from J; junction bases left unmatched: 11. CDR1 is MNHEY, CDR2 SVGAGI, per germline. The CDR3 extends over 14 amino acids. This clone occurred once. Sequencing used peripheral blood. The sequence derives from a woman aged 45-59 years with acute or convalescent COVID-19. This rearrangement joins TRBV6-5 to TRBJ2-7; the match to TRBD1 covers 9 bases. This chain's CDR3 is CASWDRDREIEQYF. DNA for the CDR3: TGTGCCAGCTGGGACCGGGACAGGGAAATCGAGCAGTACTTC.